One and the same sample provided the 6 T cell receptor beta chains below, sequenced in a study of glioma-infiltrating T cells after dendritic cell vaccination. Libraries were prepared by immunoSEQ multiplex PCR; TCRdb keeps only in-frame clonotypes and omits some of them. The sample lists about 96,000 clones; 75% to 85% were seen once. The specimen was blood, collected before dendritic cell vaccination. All receptors come from a human donor with glioblastoma.

The rearrangement uses TRBV5-1 and TRBJ1-2; no firm D call. V was shortened by 1 base and J by 10 bases, with 11 bases between the two germline ends. CDR3 length: 12 residues. Looked up from germline, CDR1 is SGHRS and CDR2 is YFSETQ. The CDR3 bases are TGCGCCAGCAGCTTGAATTCGGGAGTCTACACCTTC. Translation gives CASSLNSGVYTF.

This clone was picked up one time. The CDR3 loop reads CACRTSGREQFF. The CDR3 DNA reads TGTGCCTGCCGGACTAGCGGGAGGGAGCAGTTCTTC. The V call is TRBV30, the J call TRBJ2-1; TRBD2 aligns across 14 bases. Germline V gene lookup returns CDR1 GTSNPN and CDR2 SVGIG (reference sequence). J was trimmed by 10 bases and V by 6 bases; bases with no gene match: 2. This CDR3 contains 12 residues.

V gene TRBV6-5 combines with J gene TRBJ1-1; a weak D match, TRBD1 (6 bases). Germline loops: CDR1 MNHEY, CDR2 SVGAGI. CDR3 length: 15 amino acids. V was clipped by 2 bases and J by 2 bases, with 12 bases between them. CDR3 sequence: CASSYTPTGNTEAFF. In DNA, the CDR3 is TGTGCCAGCAGTTACACTCCGACAGGCAACACTGAAGCTTTCTTT.

The V call is TRBV30, the J call TRBJ1-2, with 8 bases aligning to TRBD1. CDR1 is GTSNPN, CDR2 SVGIG, per germline (reference sequence). This CDR3 region has 16 residues. With 7 bases clipped from V and 6 bases from J, the junction kept 19 bases outside the gene matches. The DNA of the CDR3 is TGTGCCTCCCGCGAGAAGGGACAGGCAAACAGGAATGGCTACACCTTC. Translation gives CASREKGQANRNGYTF.

The rearrangement links TRBV16 to TRBJ1-2, with D unclear. CDR1 is KGHSY, CDR2 FQNENV, per germline. The CDR3 runs 13 residues. The V end was cut by 5 bases, the J end by 9 bases, with 16 bases between. The DNA for the CDR3 is TGTGCCAGCAGCGACTCCCAAGAAGGAAGCTACACCTTC. Amino acid sequence: CASSDSQEGSYTF.

J is TRBJ2-1 and V is TRBV5-1; D unresolved. Germline lookup yields CDR1 SGHRS and CDR2 YFSETQ. V was trimmed by 4 bases and J by 4 bases, leaving 15 bases between them. This CDR3 region has 15 residues. The CDR3, as DNA: TGCGCCAGCAGCCGGGTACCCCCAAAATACAATGAGCAGTTCTTC. Translated, it gives CASSRVPPKYNEQFF.